These 21 T cell receptor beta chains came from one sample sequenced in a study of T cell responses to AZD1222 COVID-19 vaccine (dated by TCRdb to the early 2020s). Libraries were built with the immunoSEQ multiplex PCR assay. Here the immuneACCESS table is served through TCRdb, limited to in-frame sequences with V and J called. Missing clones are a known gap in these copies; in checked studies unresolved V genes cover under half, and the rest lacks a known reason. Recorded for this sample are roughly 70,000 clones; roughly 82% of them occurred a single time. 5% to 6% of the sample is in the top ten clones. Interpreted using the paper, the time point label stands for: baseline before first vaccination. Specimen: peripheral blood, collected on day 0 of AZD1222 vaccination. These receptors all stem from an adult in good health.

The rearrangement uses TRBV5-1 and TRBJ2-7; 9 bases line up with TRBD1. The germline gives CDR1 SGHRS, CDR2 YFSETQ. The CDR3 is 17 residues long. The junction had 14 bases not matched to a gene; V was cut back by 2 bases and J by 5 bases. CDR3 residues: CASSFLSWGGTGNEQYF. The CDR3, as DNA: TGCGCCAGCAGCTTCCTCTCTTGGGGCGGGACAGGGAACGAGCAGTACTTC.

The genes are TRBV4-2 and TRBJ2-2; unclear D gene. This CDR3 has 17 amino acids. The germline CDR1 and CDR2 sequences are LGHNA and YNFKEQ. With 6 bases removed from V and 1 base from J, the gap between germline ends came to 18 bases. The CDR3 sequence: CASRPNALGQNTGELFF. DNA for the CDR3: TGTGCCAGCAGGCCAAACGCACTGGGTCAGAACACCGGGGAGCTGTTTTTT.

A single count supports this clone. The chain carries TRBV27 and TRBJ2-7; TRBD2 matches 9 bases. Unmatched junction bases numbered 12, after V lost 7 bases and J lost 2 bases. CDR3 length equals 16 residues. Germline V gene lookup returns CDR1 MNHEY and CDR2 SMNVEV (reference sequence). The CDR3 region has the DNA TGTGCCAGCACTTCATTAGCGGGGGCCCCGCCCTACGAGCAGTACTTC. Encoded protein: CASTSLAGAPPYEQYF.

As DNA, the CDR3 is TGTGCCAGCAGTACAGCCGGGACAGGGTTTTCCGAGCAGTACTTC. Translation gives CASSTAGTGFSEQYF. The rearrangement uses TRBV7-8 and TRBJ2-7; 9 bases agree with TRBD1. Germline assignment: CDR1 SGHVS and CDR2 FQNEAQ. V lost 6 bases and J lost 6; bases outside the gene matches: 12. The CDR3 consists of 15 residues.

The J gene is TRBJ2-2, the V gene TRBV5-4, with 10 bases matching TRBD1. This CDR3 is built from 16 residues. Trimming cost V 0 bases and J 1 base; bases outside gene matches: 0. CDR1 is SGHNT, CDR2 YYREEE, per germline (reference sequence). CDR3 in amino acids: CASSLGDRGNTGELFF. DNA of the CDR3: TGTGCCAGCAGCTTGGGGGACAGGGGGAACACCGGGGAGCTGTTTTTT.

The chain links TRBV1 to TRBJ2-7. TRBV1 is tagged as a pseudogene. The CDR3 contains 14 residues. The CDR3 DNA reads as TGCACCAGCAGCCAACGACCATTAGCCTACGAGCAGTACTTC. This codes for CTSSQRPLAYEQYF.

This chain uses TRBV5-4 with TRBJ2-7; 10 positions agree with TRBD1. CDR1 and CDR2 from the germline V gene are SGHNT and YYREEE (reference sequence). The CDR3 spans 15 residues. V lost 3 bases, J lost 2 bases, and 5 bases stayed unmatched. The DNA of the CDR3 is TGTGCCAGCAGCTCGAAGGGACAGGGGACCTACGAGCAGTACTTC. Protein product: CASSSKGQGTYEQYF.

This clone was seen more than once but under ten times. The V gene is TRBV7-3, the J gene TRBJ2-7; no clear D. The CDR3 has 14 residues. The germline CDR1 and CDR2 sequences are SGHTA and FQGTGA. V was clipped by 4 bases and J by 6 bases, with 16 bases between them. The CDR3 sequence is CASSSQPSSTEQYF. The DNA of the CDR3 is TGTGCCAGCAGCTCCCAACCTTCCTCTACCGAGCAGTACTTC.

V gene TRBV11-2 combines with J gene TRBJ2-1; 8 bases match TRBD2. The CDR3 has 14 residues. Germline values: CDR1 SGHAT, CDR2 FQNNGV. Trimming removed 1 base from V and 9 bases from J; junction bases left unmatched: 5. The CDR3 nucleotides are TGTGCCAGCAGCTTAGGGACCGGGGGGGTTGAGCAGTTCTTC. It codes for CASSLGTGGVEQFF.

The chain combines TRBV7-9 with TRBJ1-1; TRBD1 aligns across 10 bases. Germline loops: CDR1 SEHNR, CDR2 FQNEAQ (reference sequence). The CDR3 consists of 14 residues. V lost 10 bases to trimming and J lost 5 bases; unmatched junction nucleotides: 10. The CDR3 loop reads CAIRQGAGGTEAFF. Written as DNA, the CDR3 is TGTGCCATCCGACAGGGGGCCGGAGGGACTGAAGCTTTCTTT.

This clone was recorded a few times. This sequence joins TRBV7-9 and TRBJ1-2; D gene unclear. Trimming took off 4 bases at V and 4 bases at J, with 10 bases between the two ends. This CDR3 is 13 amino acids long. Germline assignment: CDR1 SEHNR and CDR2 FQNEAQ (reference sequence). The CDR3 sequence: CASSSPGLYGYTF. In DNA, the CDR3 is TGTGCCAGCAGCTCTCCCGGGCTCTATGGCTACACCTTC.

CDR3 loop: CASSDPTTYEQYF. CDR3 DNA sequence: TGTGCCAGCAGTGACCCGACTACCTACGAGCAGTACTTC. The chain couples TRBV6-2 or TRBV6-3 to TRBJ2-7; possible D gene TRBD2, 5 bases. CDR3 length: 13 amino acids. With 5 bases removed from V and 2 bases from J, the gap between germline ends came to 10 bases. In germline, CDR1 is MNHEY, CDR2 SVGEGT.

The chain has TRBV27 and TRBJ2-5; 9 bases align to TRBD2. The trim removed 5 bases at V and 5 bases at J, leaving 6 bases unmatched. CDR3 length: 14 residues. The germline CDR1 and CDR2 sequences are MNHEY and SMNVEV (reference sequence). The CDR3 spells CASSRGGDGETQYF. CDR3 nucleotide sequence: TGTGCCAGCAGTCGCGGGGGGGACGGGGAGACCCAGTACTTC.

V is TRBV5-6 and J is TRBJ1-5, with 9 bases matching TRBD1. V was clipped by 3 bases and J by 0 bases; unmatched bases: 13. The CDR3 contains 19 residues. CDR1 and CDR2 from the germline V gene are SGHDT and YYEEEE. The CDR3 sequence is CASSSEPGQGLDSNQPQHF. In DNA, the CDR3 is TGTGCCAGCAGCTCCGAGCCGGGACAGGGTCTCGATAGCAATCAGCCCCAGCATTTT.

The V and J genes are TRBV13 and TRBJ2-7; D is unclear. V lost 0 bases and J lost 5, with 14 bases in between. The CDR3 consists of 15 residues. Germline lookup yields CDR1 PRHDT and CDR2 FYEKMQ (reference sequence). The CDR3 DNA reads TGTGCCAGCAGCTTAGGCCGCAGCAAAATGGACGAGCAGTACTTC. Its protein is CASSLGRSKMDEQYF.

This chain joins TRBV19 and TRBJ1-5, with unresolved D. V was cut by 3 bases and J by 5 bases, with 11 bases left in between. This CDR3 region has 14 residues. Germline V gene data show CDR1 as LNHDA and CDR2 as SQIVND (reference sequence). This CDR3 reads CASSIPQPYQPQHF. As DNA, the CDR3 is TGTGCCAGTAGTATTCCCCAGCCCTATCAGCCCCAGCATTTT.

This clone was detected once. The V and J genes are TRBV11-1 and TRBJ2-7, with TRBD2 as a possible D gene (6 bases). Germline V gene data show CDR1 as SGHAT and CDR2 as FQDESV (reference sequence). This CDR3 contains 14 residues. With 2 bases removed from V and 3 bases from J, the gap between germline ends came to 11 bases. This CDR3 is CASSLSRGNYEQYF. Here the CDR3 DNA reads TGTGCCAGCAGCTTAAGCCGGGGGAACTACGAGCAGTACTTC.

The sample holds one count of this clone. The rearrangement uses TRBV12-3 or TRBV12-4 and TRBJ1-2; D is ambiguous. V was trimmed by 5 bases and J by 1 base, leaving 8 bases between them. The CDR3 loop spans 13 amino acids. The DNA for the CDR3 is TGTGCCAGCAGTCCCCACAATAACTATGGCTACACCTTC. Protein product: CASSPHNNYGYTF.

V is TRBV7-9 and J is TRBJ1-4; D is unclear. V was shortened by 4 bases and J by 5 bases, with 8 bases between the two germline ends. Germline CDR1 is SEHNR and CDR2 is FQNEAQ (reference sequence). This CDR3 is 13 amino acids long. The CDR3 sequence is CASSSRPNEKLFF. The CDR3 DNA reads as TGTGCCAGCAGCTCAAGGCCCAATGAAAAACTGTTTTTT.

The gene calls are TRBV5-6 and TRBJ2-7, with D perhaps TRBD2 (5 bases). The length of the CDR3 is 14 residues. Germline-derived CDR1 and CDR2 are SGHDT and YYEEEE. V was cut by 4 bases and J by 6 bases, with 17 bases left in between. The DNA for the CDR3 is TGTGCCAGCAGCCCACGGACTTTGTTGGGCGAGCAGTACTTC. Its protein product is CASSPRTLLGEQYF. The complete variable domain, with remaining parts taken from reference TRBV5-6 and TRBJ2-7, reads DAGVTQSPTHLIKTRGQQVTLRCSPKSGHDTVSWYQQALGQGPQFIFQYYEEEERQRGNFPDRFSGHQFPNYSSELNVNALLLGDSALYLCASSPRTLLGEQYFGPGTRLTVT.

Written as DNA, the CDR3 is TGTGCCAGCAGCCAAGATGAAGCAGGGGGTCAGCCCCAGCATTTT. Translating it yields CASSQDEAGGQPQHF. J is TRBJ1-5 and V is TRBV4-2, with TRBD1 matching 7 bases. The V segment lost 0 bases and the J segment 6 bases; nucleotides outside the gene matches: 5. The germline gives CDR1 LGHNA, CDR2 YNFKEQ. This CDR3 is 15 amino acids long.